This entry describes one TCR beta chain. The antigen is unknown. These data originate in a study of blood T cells in healthy people across ages. Broader study findings: Since the PBMCs were unsorted, naive and antigen-experienced cells could not be conclusively compared. Naive CD4+ cell counts and diversity both ran higher in long-lived than in aged donors.

PCR was performed a second time for 7 to 11 cycles using a sample-barcoded 5' primer and a J-beta primer mix. Each TCR beta cDNA got a 12-nucleotide random molecular identifier. TCRdb re-called the 5' RACE reads through MiXCR, storing one row per CDR3 protein. The table includes about 730,000 distinct CDR3 sequences, approximately 43% detected once. Input material: blood. This receptor was taken from a woman aged 60-70 years in good health.

For the CDR3, the DNA is TGTGCCAGCAGTGAAGTATACAGTCGGGGCTACACCTTC. This gives the protein CASSEVYSRGYTF. The chain uses TRBV6-1 and TRBJ1-2; D unclear. CDR1 is MNHNS, CDR2 SASEGT, per germline. The CDR3 sequence is 13 residues long. V was shortened by 1 base and J by 8 bases, with 11 bases between the two germline ends.